These 13 T cell receptor beta chains came from one sample sequenced in a study of early T cells in non-severe SARS-CoV-2 infection. One entry per CDR3 protein, called by TCRdb with MiXCR from the 5' RACE reads. The repertoire holds some 78,000 distinct CDR3 sequences, with under 15% as singletons. The sample was whole blood. The receptor source for this set is an adult who was a healthcare worker with PCR-confirmed SARS-CoV-2 infection or an uninfected control (not recorded which).

This chain's CDR3 is CASSQGRMNYEQYF. The DNA for the CDR3 is TGTGCCAGCAGCCAAGGACGGATGAACTACGAGCAGTACTTC. The genes are TRBV3-1 and TRBJ2-7; D ambiguous. CDR1 and CDR2 from the germline V gene are LGHDT and YNNKEL (reference sequence). V lost 1 base to trimming and J lost 3 bases, with 10 bases between them. There are 14 residues in the CDR3.

V gene TRBV6-2 or TRBV6-3 combines with J gene TRBJ2-7; either TRBD1 or TRBD2 may fit D (5 bases each). Germline CDR1 and CDR2: MNHEY and SVGEGT. Deletions cut 5 bases from V and 2 bases from J, with 13 bases between. This CDR3 region has 14 residues. CDR3 coding DNA: TGTGCCAGCAGTCGGGACGTCACGACCTACGAGCAGTACTTC. Protein sequence: CASSRDVTTYEQYF.

The CDR3 region is CASSPQRGPNEKLFF. The CDR3 coding sequence is TGTGCCAGCTCACCACAGCGGGGGCCTAATGAAAAACTGTTTTTT. The chain is built from TRBV18 and TRBJ1-4, with D possibly matching TRBD1 (6 bases). The CDR3 runs to 15 residues. Trimming removed 1 base at V and 3 bases at J, with 9 bases between. Germline values: CDR1 KGHSH, CDR2 LQKENI.

V gene TRBV29-1 combines with J gene TRBJ2-3; maybe TRBD1 (5 bases). The germline gives CDR1 SQVTM, CDR2 ANQGSEA. Trimming took off 3 bases at V and 5 bases at J, with 18 bases between the two ends. CDR3 length: 15 residues. CDR3 in DNA: TGCAGCGTTGATCGCCGAAGGGAAGGGGTAGATACGCAGTATTTT. Its translation: CSVDRRREGVDTQYF.

The rearrangement uses TRBV7-8 and TRBJ2-7; D unresolved. Germline CDR1 and CDR2: SGHVS and FQNEAQ. CDR3 size: 14 residues. The V gene lost 1 base and the J gene lost 1 base, with 8 bases spanning the gap. The CDR3 DNA reads as TGTGCCAGCAGCTTAGGAGCCAGGTCCTACGAGCAGTACTTC. Amino acid sequence: CASSLGARSYEQYF.

The CDR3 sequence is CASSISPRANTEAFF. CDR3 nucleotide sequence: TGTGCCAGTAGTATTAGCCCCAGGGCGAACACTGAAGCTTTCTTT. This chain links TRBV19 with TRBJ1-1, with D possibly being TRBD1 (5 bases). Trimming took 3 bases from V and 1 from J, leaving 12 bases between them. Looked up from germline, CDR1 is LNHDA and CDR2 is SQIVND (reference sequence). The CDR3 spans 15 residues.

This clonotype was counted ten times or more. This chain links TRBV7-6 with TRBJ1-1; a weak D match, TRBD1 (5 bases). There are 16 residues in the CDR3. Between the trimmed V and J ends, which lost 0 bases and 0 bases, there was a span of 11 bases. Germline lookup yields CDR1 SGHVS and CDR2 FNYEAQ. The CDR3 region is CASSLAGRGVNTEAFF. In DNA form, the CDR3 reads TGTGCCAGCAGCTTAGCGGGGAGGGGAGTGAACACTGAAGCTTTCTTT.

The genes are TRBV3-1 and TRBJ1-6; D gene ambiguous. Deletions cut 1 base from V and 9 bases from J, with 10 bases between. This CDR3 contains 14 residues. Germline CDR1 LGHDT, CDR2 YNNKEL (reference sequence). The CDR3: CASSQGWGSSPLHF. The CDR3 DNA reads as TGTGCCAGCAGCCAAGGATGGGGAAGTTCACCCCTCCACTTT. Using reference TRBV3-1 and TRBJ1-6 for the parts outside the CDR3, the full variable domain is DTAVSQTPKYLVTQMGNDKSIKCEQNLGHDTMYWYKQDSKKFLKIMFSYNNKELIINETVPNRFSPKSPDKAHLNLHINSLELGDSAVYFCASSQGWGSSPLHFGNGTRLTVT.

This clonotype was observed a few times. The rearrangement joins TRBV20-1 to TRBJ1-1; no clear D. The germline V gene encodes CDR1 DFQATT and CDR2 SNEGSKA (reference sequence). V was trimmed by 3 bases and J by 0 bases, leaving 11 bases between them. CDR3 size: 14 residues. The CDR3 region is CSASTGSLNTEAFF. CDR3 coding DNA: TGCAGTGCTAGTACCGGCAGCCTGAACACTGAAGCTTTCTTT.

This clonotype was seen many times. V and J are TRBV6-1 and TRBJ1-5; maybe TRBD1 (6 bases). The CDR3 length is 14 residues. Trimming pared 5 bases from V and 0 bases from J, leaving 8 bases between. Germline-derived CDR1 and CDR2 are MNHNS and SASEGT. CDR3 DNA sequence: TGTGCCAGCAGTCACAGGGTTAGCAATCAGCCCCAGCATTTT. This gives the protein CASSHRVSNQPQHF.

This clonotype occurred many times. The chain employs TRBV7-3 and TRBJ2-2; 8 nucleotides agree with TRBD2. V lost 2 bases and J lost 7; bases outside the gene matches: 3. Germline CDR1 and CDR2: SGHTA and FQGTGA. The CDR3 has 14 amino acids. The CDR3 region is CASSLRREVGELFF. Here the CDR3 DNA reads TGTGCCAGCAGCTTACGGCGGGAGGTCGGGGAGCTGTTTTTT. Based on the CDR3 plus reference TRBV7-3 and TRBJ2-2, the full variable domain is GAGVSQTPSNKVTEKGKYVELRCDPISGHTALYWYRQSLGQGPEFLIYFQGTGAADDSGLPNDRFFAVRPEGSVSTLKIQRTERGDSAVYLCASSLRREVGELFFGEGSRLTVL.

V is TRBV6-5 and J is TRBJ1-1; possibly TRBD1 for D (6 bases). The CDR3 totals 14 residues. The V and J ends lost 6 bases and 5 bases respectively, with 16 bases between them. The germline CDR1 and CDR2 sequences are MNHEY and SVGAGI. This CDR3 is CASRDYRVATEAFF. CDR3 nucleotides: TGTGCCAGCAGAGACTACAGGGTCGCGACTGAAGCTTTCTTT.

This clonotype was seen more than once but under ten times. This chain uses TRBV3-1 with TRBJ2-7; 8 nucleotides agree with TRBD1. The germline gives CDR1 LGHDT, CDR2 YNNKEL (reference sequence). This CDR3 has 14 residues. V trimming: 5 bases; J trimming: 4 bases; junction bases outside the gene matches: 7. The CDR3 loop reads CASSYRQGRYEQYF. The CDR3 DNA is TGTGCCAGCAGCTACCGACAGGGGCGGTACGAGCAGTACTTC.